Listed below are T cell receptor beta chains from one sample, sequenced in a study of T cells in localized non-small cell lung cancer. Profiling relied on immunoSEQ multiplex PCR, and the TCRdb table lists in-frame clones only, not all of them. Among tens of thousands of clones listed, 70% to 90% were seen once. The sequenced sample was peripheral blood, obtained before any cancer treatment. The receptors stem from a woman aged 35 to 70 with stage I squamous cell lung carcinoma. CDR3s include the opening cysteine and the closing phenylalanine or tryptophan. The order of the fields is clone size, V gene, J gene, D gene, CDR3 protein, CDR3 DNA. D genes are given only for firm matches. Expanded clones get a size class; other rows say once, few or many, or leave the size out.

clone_size: once
v_call: TRBV25-1
j_call: TRBJ1-2
d_call: TRBD1
cdr3_aa: CASRGQRGANYGYTF
cdr3_nt: TGTGCCAGCAGGGGACAGAGAGGCGCTAACTATGGCTACACCTTC

clone_size: -
v_call: TRBV13
j_call: TRBJ2-7
d_call: TRBD1
cdr3_aa: CASSSLLTGTGKYEQYF
cdr3_nt: TGTGCCAGCAGCTCCCTACTGACCGGGACAGGGAAGTACGAGCAGTACTTC

clone_size: -
v_call: TRBV7-3
j_call: TRBJ2-5
d_call: TRBD1
cdr3_aa: CASRLTGGYQETQYF
cdr3_nt: TGTGCCAGCAGGTTAACAGGGGGATACCAAGAGACCCAGTACTTC

clone_size: few
v_call: TRBV30
j_call: TRBJ2-3
d_call: -
cdr3_aa: CAWSPITDTQYF
cdr3_nt: TGTGCCTGGAGTCCGATCACAGATACGCAGTATTTT

clone_size: once
v_call: TRBV5-1
j_call: TRBJ2-7
d_call: TRBD2
cdr3_aa: CASSQGLAGGPVEQYF
cdr3_nt: TGCGCCAGCAGCCAAGGACTAGCGGGGGGCCCCGTCGAGCAGTACTTC

clone_size: -
v_call: TRBV18
j_call: TRBJ1-2
d_call: -
cdr3_aa: CASSPLDAGKKGYTF
cdr3_nt: TGTGCCAGCTCACCACTCGACGCCGGGAAAAAAGGCTACACCTTC

clone_size: -
v_call: TRBV15
j_call: TRBJ1-2
d_call: -
cdr3_aa: CATSGRQAQTTYTF
cdr3_nt: TGTGCCACCAGCGGCCGACAGGCCCAAACTACCTACACCTTC

clone_size: few
v_call: TRBV30
j_call: TRBJ2-3
d_call: TRBD2
cdr3_aa: CAWSVAGGSDTQYF
cdr3_nt: TGTGCCTGGAGTGTAGCGGGGGGCTCAGATACGCAGTATTTT

clone_size: -
v_call: TRBV7-2
j_call: TRBJ1-6
d_call: -
cdr3_aa: CASSPQGRGYNSPLHF
cdr3_nt: TGTGCCAGCAGCCCGCAGGGGCGCGGGTATAATTCACCCCTCCACTTT

clone_size: once
v_call: TRBV7-2
j_call: TRBJ1-2
d_call: -
cdr3_aa: CASSSAGGRGYGYTF
cdr3_nt: TGTGCCAGCAGCTCGGCGGGTGGTAGAGGGTATGGCTACACCTTC

clone_size: -
v_call: TRBV14
j_call: TRBJ2-3
d_call: -
cdr3_aa: CASSQVTSTDTQYF
cdr3_nt: TGTGCCAGCAGCCAAGTTACTAGCACAGATACGCAGTATTTT

clone_size: -
v_call: TRBV11-2
j_call: TRBJ2-1
d_call: TRBD2
cdr3_aa: CASSVAGGFFNEQFF
cdr3_nt: TGTGCCAGCAGCGTAGCGGGGGGGTTTTTCAATGAGCAGTTCTTC

clone_size: once
v_call: TRBV29-1
j_call: TRBJ1-2
d_call: TRBD1
cdr3_aa: CSVRDRPANYGYTF
cdr3_nt: TGCAGCGTTAGGGACAGGCCAGCTAACTATGGCTACACCTTC

clone_size: -
v_call: TRBV18
j_call: TRBJ2-2
d_call: TRBD1
cdr3_aa: CASSLGQGRAGELFF
cdr3_nt: TGTGCCAGCTCACTCGGACAGGGAAGGGCCGGGGAGCTGTTTTTT

clone_size: -
v_call: TRBV6-1
j_call: TRBJ2-1
d_call: -
cdr3_aa: CASRELGPDEQFF
cdr3_nt: TGTGCCAGTAGGGAGTTGGGGCCCGATGAGCAGTTCTTC

clone_size: -
v_call: TRBV28
j_call: TRBJ2-7
d_call: -
cdr3_aa: CASSSDPPGSVYQYF
cdr3_nt: TGTGCCAGCTCATCTGATCCACCGGGATCCGTTTACCAGTACTTC

clone_size: once
v_call: TRBV28
j_call: TRBJ1-1
d_call: -
cdr3_aa: CASSFWQGGTEAFF
cdr3_nt: TGTGCCAGCAGTTTCTGGCAGGGTGGCACTGAAGCTTTCTTT

clone_size: -
v_call: TRBV30
j_call: TRBJ1-2
d_call: TRBD1
cdr3_aa: CASPDRVNSRANYGYTF
cdr3_nt: TGTGCCTCCCCGGACAGGGTAAATTCCCGTGCTAACTATGGCTACACCTTC

clone_size: -
v_call: TRBV7-7
j_call: TRBJ2-1
d_call: -
cdr3_aa: CASSLAPYNEQFF
cdr3_nt: TGTGCTAGCAGCTTAGCACCCTACAATGAGCAGTTCTTC

clone_size: -
v_call: TRBV13
j_call: TRBJ2-7
d_call: -
cdr3_aa: CASSLGTDPYEQYF
cdr3_nt: TGTGCCAGCAGCTTAGGGACCGATCCCTACGAGCAGTACTTC

clone_size: -
v_call: TRBV9
j_call: TRBJ2-1
d_call: -
cdr3_aa: CASSVVGQYNEQFF
cdr3_nt: TGTGCCAGCAGCGTAGTGGGTCAGTACAATGAGCAGTTCTTC

clone_size: -
v_call: TRBV7-9
j_call: TRBJ1-6
d_call: -
cdr3_aa: CASSLGMGAGFTLHF
cdr3_nt: TGTGCCAGCAGCTTAGGTATGGGGGCCGGATTCACCCTCCACTTT

clone_size: -
v_call: TRBV9
j_call: TRBJ1-2
d_call: TRBD1
cdr3_aa: CASSAQNRGSGHGYTF
cdr3_nt: TGTGCCAGCAGCGCCCAGAACAGGGGGTCGGGGCACGGCTACACCTTC

clone_size: -
v_call: TRBV2
j_call: TRBJ1-5
d_call: -
cdr3_aa: CASARTGESQHF
cdr3_nt: TGTGCCAGCGCACGGACGGGTGAGTCCCAGCATTTT

clone_size: -
v_call: TRBV23-1
j_call: TRBJ1-2
d_call: -
cdr3_aa: CASSQSDSNYGYTF
cdr3_nt: TGCGCCAGCAGTCAATCGGACAGTAACTATGGCTACACCTTC

clone_size: -
v_call: TRBV9
j_call: TRBJ2-3
d_call: -
cdr3_aa: CASSVGAGSTDTQYF
cdr3_nt: TGTGCCAGCAGCGTCGGGGCAGGCAGCACAGATACGCAGTATTTT

clone_size: -
v_call: TRBV4-1
j_call: TRBJ1-2
d_call: -
cdr3_aa: CASSQEGLGGASYGYTF
cdr3_nt: TGCGCCAGCAGCCAAGAGGGTCTCGGGGGAGCGTCATATGGCTACACCTTC

clone_size: -
v_call: TRBV6-5
j_call: TRBJ1-1
d_call: -
cdr3_aa: CASSRDRFTEAFF
cdr3_nt: TGTGCCAGCAGTAGAGACAGATTCACTGAAGCTTTCTTT

clone_size: once
v_call: TRBV30
j_call: TRBJ1-4
d_call: -
cdr3_aa: CAWSALSNEKLFF
cdr3_nt: TGTGCCTGGAGTGCACTGAGTAATGAAAAACTGTTTTTT

clone_size: -
v_call: TRBV10-3
j_call: TRBJ1-2
d_call: TRBD1
cdr3_aa: CAITQGANGYTF
cdr3_nt: TGTGCCATCACCCAGGGGGCGAATGGCTACACCTTC

clone_size: -
v_call: TRBV5-4
j_call: TRBJ1-4
d_call: TRBD1
cdr3_aa: CASSSGTGVEKLFF
cdr3_nt: TGTGCCAGCAGCTCCGGGACAGGGGTCGAAAAACTGTTTTTT

clone_size: -
v_call: TRBV4-1
j_call: TRBJ2-2
d_call: -
cdr3_aa: CASSLIPASAGELFF
cdr3_nt: TGCGCCAGCAGCCTTATTCCAGCTAGCGCCGGGGAGCTGTTTTTT

clone_size: -
v_call: TRBV7-9
j_call: TRBJ1-2
d_call: -
cdr3_aa: CASSLVGGPYGYTF
cdr3_nt: TGTGCCAGCAGCTTAGTTGGGGGCCCCTATGGCTACACCTTC

clone_size: -
v_call: TRBV19
j_call: TRBJ1-6
d_call: -
cdr3_aa: CASKSGGNDYNSPLHF
cdr3_nt: TGTGCCAGTAAATCGGGAGGGAACGATTATAATTCACCCCTCCACTTT

clone_size: -
v_call: TRBV19
j_call: TRBJ1-2
d_call: -
cdr3_aa: CASSMADYGYTF
cdr3_nt: TGTGCCAGTAGTATGGCGGACTATGGCTACACCTTC

clone_size: -
v_call: TRBV5-6
j_call: TRBJ2-1
d_call: -
cdr3_aa: CASSLTNEQFF
cdr3_nt: TGTGCCAGCAGCTTGACGAATGAGCAGTTCTTC

clone_size: -
v_call: TRBV11-2
j_call: TRBJ1-1
d_call: -
cdr3_aa: CASSLGPGVGAEAFF
cdr3_nt: TGTGCCAGCAGTTTAGGGCCCGGGGTGGGGGCTGAAGCTTTCTTT

clone_size: -
v_call: TRBV5-1
j_call: TRBJ2-5
d_call: TRBD2
cdr3_aa: CASSSRLAGGQETQYF
cdr3_nt: TGCGCCAGCAGTTCTCGACTAGCGGGGGGACAGGAGACCCAGTACTTC

clone_size: -
v_call: TRBV5-4
j_call: TRBJ2-3
d_call: -
cdr3_aa: CASSEGHNTDTQYF
cdr3_nt: TGTGCCAGCAGCGAAGGACACAACACAGATACGCAGTATTTT